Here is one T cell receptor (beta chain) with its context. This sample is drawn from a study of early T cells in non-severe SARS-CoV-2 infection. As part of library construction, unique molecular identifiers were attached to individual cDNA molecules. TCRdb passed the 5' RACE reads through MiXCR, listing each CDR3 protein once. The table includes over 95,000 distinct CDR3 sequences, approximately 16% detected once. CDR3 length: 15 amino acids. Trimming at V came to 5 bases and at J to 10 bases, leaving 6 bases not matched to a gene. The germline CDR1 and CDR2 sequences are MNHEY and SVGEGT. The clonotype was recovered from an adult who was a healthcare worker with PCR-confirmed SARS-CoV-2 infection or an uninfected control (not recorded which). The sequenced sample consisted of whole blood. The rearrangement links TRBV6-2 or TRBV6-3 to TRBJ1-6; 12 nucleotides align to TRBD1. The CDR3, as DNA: TGTGCCAGCAGTCCGGGACAGGGGGCCTTCTCACCCCTCCACTTT. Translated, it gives CASSPGQGAFSPLHF.